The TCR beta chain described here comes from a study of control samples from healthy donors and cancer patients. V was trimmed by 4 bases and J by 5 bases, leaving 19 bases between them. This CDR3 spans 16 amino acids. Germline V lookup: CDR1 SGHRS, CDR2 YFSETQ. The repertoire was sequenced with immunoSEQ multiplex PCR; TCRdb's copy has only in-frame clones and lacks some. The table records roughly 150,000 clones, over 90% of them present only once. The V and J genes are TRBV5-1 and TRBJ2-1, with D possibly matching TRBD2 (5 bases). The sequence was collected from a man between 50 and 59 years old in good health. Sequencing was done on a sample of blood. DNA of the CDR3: TGCGCCAGCAGCGCCGAAGGGTGGCTAGCTAACAATGAGCAGTTCTTC. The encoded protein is CASSAEGWLANNEQFF.